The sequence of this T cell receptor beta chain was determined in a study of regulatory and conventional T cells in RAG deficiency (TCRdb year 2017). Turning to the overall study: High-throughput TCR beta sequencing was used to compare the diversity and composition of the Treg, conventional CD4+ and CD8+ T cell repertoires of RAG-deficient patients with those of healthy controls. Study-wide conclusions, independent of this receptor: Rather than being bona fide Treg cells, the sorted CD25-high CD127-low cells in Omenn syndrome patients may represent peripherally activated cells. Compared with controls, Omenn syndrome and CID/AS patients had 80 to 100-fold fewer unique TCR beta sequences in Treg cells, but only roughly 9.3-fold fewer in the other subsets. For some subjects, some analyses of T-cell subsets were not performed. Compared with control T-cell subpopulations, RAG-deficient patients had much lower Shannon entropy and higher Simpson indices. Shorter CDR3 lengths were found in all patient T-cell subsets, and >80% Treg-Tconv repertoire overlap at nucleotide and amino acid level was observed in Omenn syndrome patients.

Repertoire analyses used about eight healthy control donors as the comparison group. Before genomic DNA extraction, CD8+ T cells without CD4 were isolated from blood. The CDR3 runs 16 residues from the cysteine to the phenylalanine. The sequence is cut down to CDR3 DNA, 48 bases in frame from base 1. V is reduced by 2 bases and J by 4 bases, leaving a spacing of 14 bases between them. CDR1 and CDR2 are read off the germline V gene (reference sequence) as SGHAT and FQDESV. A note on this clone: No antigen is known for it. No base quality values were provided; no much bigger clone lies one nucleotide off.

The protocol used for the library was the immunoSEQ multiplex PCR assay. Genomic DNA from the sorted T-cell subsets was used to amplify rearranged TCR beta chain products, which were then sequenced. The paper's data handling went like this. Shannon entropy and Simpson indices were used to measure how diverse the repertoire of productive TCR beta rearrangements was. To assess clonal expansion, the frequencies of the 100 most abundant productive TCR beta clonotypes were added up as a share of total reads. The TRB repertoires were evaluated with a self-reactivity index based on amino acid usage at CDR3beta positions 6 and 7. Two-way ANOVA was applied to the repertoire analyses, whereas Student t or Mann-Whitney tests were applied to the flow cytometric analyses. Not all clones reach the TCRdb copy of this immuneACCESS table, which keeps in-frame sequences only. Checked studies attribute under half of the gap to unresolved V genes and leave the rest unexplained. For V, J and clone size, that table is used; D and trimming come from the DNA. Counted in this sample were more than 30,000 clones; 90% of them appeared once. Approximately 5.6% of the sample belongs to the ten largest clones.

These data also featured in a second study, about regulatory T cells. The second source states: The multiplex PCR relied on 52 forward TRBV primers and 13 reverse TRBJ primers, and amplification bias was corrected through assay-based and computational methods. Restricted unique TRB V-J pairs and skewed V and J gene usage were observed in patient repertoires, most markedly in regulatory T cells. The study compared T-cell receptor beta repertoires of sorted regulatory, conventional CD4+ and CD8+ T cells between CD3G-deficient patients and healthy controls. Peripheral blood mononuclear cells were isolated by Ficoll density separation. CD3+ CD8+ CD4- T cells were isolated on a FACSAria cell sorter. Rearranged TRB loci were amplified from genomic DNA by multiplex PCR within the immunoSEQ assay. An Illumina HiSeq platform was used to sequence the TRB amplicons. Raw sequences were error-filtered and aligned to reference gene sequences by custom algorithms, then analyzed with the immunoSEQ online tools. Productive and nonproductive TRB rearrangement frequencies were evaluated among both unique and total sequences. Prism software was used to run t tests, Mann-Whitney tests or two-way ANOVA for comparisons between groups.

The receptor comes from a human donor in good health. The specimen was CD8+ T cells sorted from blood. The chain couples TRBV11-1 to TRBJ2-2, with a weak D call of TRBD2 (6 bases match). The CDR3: CASSLFPGEGTGELFF. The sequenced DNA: TGTGCCAGCAGCTTATTTCCGGGAGAGGGCACCGGGGAGCTGTTTTTT.